This T cell receptor beta chain derives from a study of T cells in Graves' hyperthyroidism and ophthalmopathy. Study results and limitations: Ophthalmopathy was told apart from stable hyperthyroidism by a 13 V-J model. Ophthalmopathy got predicted by the model a median approximately 6.4 months before its onset.

Diagnosis relied on clinical symptoms, serum thyroxine and TRAb, thyroid ultrasound and orbital computed tomography. This clonotype was seen a handful of times. Its specificity is unknown. CDR3 length: 16 amino acids. Germline V gives CDR1 MNHNS, CDR2 SASEGT. Trimming cost V 7 bases and J 0 bases, with 18 bases left between them. Amplification of TCR beta CDR3 regions used RNA as the template. Initially, a first-round RT-PCR of the TCR CDR3 employed the HTBI primer set. One entry per CDR3 protein results from TCRdb running MiXCR on the multiplex PCR reads. Here the sample spans 450,000 to 600,000 distinct CDR3 sequences, approximately 20% being singletons.

Sequenced: blood. This clonotype originated in a man aged 40-49 years with Graves' ophthalmopathy. This rearrangement joins TRBV6-1 to TRBJ1-1; D unclear. The CDR3 loop reads CASTPGFGYMNTEAFF. CDR3 coding DNA: TGTGCCAGCACCCCAGGTTTCGGGTACATGAACACTGAAGCTTTCTTT.